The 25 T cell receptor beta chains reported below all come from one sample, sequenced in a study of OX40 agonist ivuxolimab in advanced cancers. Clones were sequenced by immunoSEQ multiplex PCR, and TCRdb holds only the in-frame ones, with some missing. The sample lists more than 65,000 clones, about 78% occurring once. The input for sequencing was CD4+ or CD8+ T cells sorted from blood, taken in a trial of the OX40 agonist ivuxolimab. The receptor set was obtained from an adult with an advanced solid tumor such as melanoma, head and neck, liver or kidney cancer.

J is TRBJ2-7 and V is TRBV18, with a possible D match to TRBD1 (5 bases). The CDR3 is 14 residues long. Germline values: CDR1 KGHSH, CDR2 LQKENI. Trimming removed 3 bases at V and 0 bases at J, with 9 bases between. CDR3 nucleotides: TGTGCCAGCTCACCGACAGCGATCTCCTACGAGCAGTACTTC. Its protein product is CASSPTAISYEQYF.

CDR3 sequence (DNA): TGTGCCTGGAGTAGAGGGACTGACGGAAACACCATATATTTT. It is translated as CAWSRGTDGNTIYF. The chain combines TRBV30 with TRBJ1-3; possible D gene TRBD1, 5 bases. Between the trimmed V and J ends, which lost 2 bases and 4 bases, there was a span of 12 bases. The CDR3 extends over 14 amino acids. Germline V lookup: CDR1 GTSNPN, CDR2 SVGIG (reference sequence).

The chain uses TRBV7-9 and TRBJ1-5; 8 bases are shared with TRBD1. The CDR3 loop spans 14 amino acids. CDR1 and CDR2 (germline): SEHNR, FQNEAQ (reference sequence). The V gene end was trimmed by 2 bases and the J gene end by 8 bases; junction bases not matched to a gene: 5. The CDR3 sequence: CASSLSGGVKPQHF. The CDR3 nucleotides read TGTGCCAGCAGCTTATCAGGGGGCGTCAAGCCCCAGCATTTT.

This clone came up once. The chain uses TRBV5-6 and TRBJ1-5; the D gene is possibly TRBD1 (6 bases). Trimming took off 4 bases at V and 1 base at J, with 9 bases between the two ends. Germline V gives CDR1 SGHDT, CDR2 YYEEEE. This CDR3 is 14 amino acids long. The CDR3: CASSRGPSNQPQHF. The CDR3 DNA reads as TGTGCCAGCAGCCGGGGGCCCAGCAATCAGCCCCAGCATTTT.

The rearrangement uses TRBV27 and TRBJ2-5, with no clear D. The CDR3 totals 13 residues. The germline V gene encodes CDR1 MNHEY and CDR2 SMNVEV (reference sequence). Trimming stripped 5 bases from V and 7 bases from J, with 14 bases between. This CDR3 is CASSLHLRGTQYF. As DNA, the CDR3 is TGTGCCAGCAGTCTCCATCTCCGTGGGACCCAGTACTTC.

CDR3 residues: CASRGTGIETQYF. The CDR3 nucleotides read TGCGCCAGCAGGGGGACAGGGATAGAGACCCAGTACTTC. The chain links TRBV5-1 to TRBJ2-5; TRBD1 matches 9 bases. After removal of 5 bases from V and 4 bases from J, the junction contained 3 bases not matched to a gene. This CDR3 contains 13 residues. Germline CDR1 SGHRS, CDR2 YFSETQ.

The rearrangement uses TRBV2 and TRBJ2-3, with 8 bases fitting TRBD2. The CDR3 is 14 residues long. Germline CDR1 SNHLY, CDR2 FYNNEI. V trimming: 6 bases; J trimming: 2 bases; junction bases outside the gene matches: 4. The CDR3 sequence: CASSRGGSTDTQYF. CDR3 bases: TGTGCCAGCAGCCGGGGGGGTTCCACAGATACGCAGTATTTT. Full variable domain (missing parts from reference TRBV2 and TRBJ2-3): EPEVTQTPSHQVTQMGQEVILRCVPISNHLYFYWYRQILGQKVEFLVSFYNNEISEKSEIFDDQFSVERPDGSNFTLKIRSTKLEDSAMYFCASSRGGSTDTQYFGPGTRLTVL.

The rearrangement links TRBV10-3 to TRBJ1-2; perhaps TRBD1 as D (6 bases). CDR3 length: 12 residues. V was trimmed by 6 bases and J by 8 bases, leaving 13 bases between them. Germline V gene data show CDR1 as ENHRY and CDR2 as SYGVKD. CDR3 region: CAISPQGLGYTF. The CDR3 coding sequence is TGTGCCATCAGCCCCCAGGGGCTAGGCTACACCTTC.

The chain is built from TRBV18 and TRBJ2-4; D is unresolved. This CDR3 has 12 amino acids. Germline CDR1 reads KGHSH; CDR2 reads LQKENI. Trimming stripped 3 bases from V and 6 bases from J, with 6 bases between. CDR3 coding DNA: TGTGCCAGCTCACCGAGTATAAACATTCAGTACTTC. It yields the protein CASSPSINIQYF. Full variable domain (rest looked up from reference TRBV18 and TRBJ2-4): NAGVMQNPRHLVRRRGQEARLRCSPMKGHSHVYWYRQLPEEGLKFMVYLQKENIIDESGMPKERFSAEFPKEGPSILRIQQVVRGDSAAYFCASSPSINIQYFGAGTRLSVL.

The CDR3: CASSFDRGRRENEKLFF. The CDR3 nucleotides are TGCGCCAGCAGCTTCGACAGGGGGCGCAGAGAAAATGAAAAACTGTTTTTT. The J gene is TRBJ1-4, the V gene TRBV5-1; 10 nucleotides line up with TRBD1. This CDR3 comprises 17 residues. The V gene end was trimmed by 2 bases and the J gene end by 5 bases; junction bases not matched to a gene: 9. Looked up from germline, CDR1 is SGHRS and CDR2 is YFSETQ.

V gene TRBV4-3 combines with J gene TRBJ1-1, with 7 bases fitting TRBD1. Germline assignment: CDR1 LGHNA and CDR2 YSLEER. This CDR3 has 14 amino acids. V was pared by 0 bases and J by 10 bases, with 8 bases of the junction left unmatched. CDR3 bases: TGCGCCAGCAGCCAAGATCTAGGGGGCCGGGGAGCTTTCTTT. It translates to CASSQDLGGRGAFF.

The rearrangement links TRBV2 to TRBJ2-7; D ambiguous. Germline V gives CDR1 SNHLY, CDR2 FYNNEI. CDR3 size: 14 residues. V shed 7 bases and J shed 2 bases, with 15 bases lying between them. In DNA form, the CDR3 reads TGTGCCAGCAAAATTTCTCGGCCCGCCTACGAGCAGTACTTC. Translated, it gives CASKISRPAYEQYF.

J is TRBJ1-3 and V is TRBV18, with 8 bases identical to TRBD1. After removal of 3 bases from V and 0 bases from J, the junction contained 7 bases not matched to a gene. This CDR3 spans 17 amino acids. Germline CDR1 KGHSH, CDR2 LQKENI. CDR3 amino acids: CASSPMGRGPSGNTIYF. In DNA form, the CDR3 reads TGTGCCAGCTCACCGATGGGCAGGGGGCCCTCTGGAAACACCATATATTTT.

In DNA form, the CDR3 reads TGTGCCAGCAGCCAAGACCTTTTAGCGGGGGGCGGCACAGATACGCAGTATTTT. Translating gives CASSQDLLAGGGTDTQYF. The gene calls are TRBV4-2 and TRBJ2-3; TRBD2 agrees at 10 bases. V dropped 0 bases and J dropped 1; count of bases not matched to a gene: 7. This CDR3 contains 18 residues. Germline V gene sequence: CDR1 LGHNA, CDR2 YNFKEQ.

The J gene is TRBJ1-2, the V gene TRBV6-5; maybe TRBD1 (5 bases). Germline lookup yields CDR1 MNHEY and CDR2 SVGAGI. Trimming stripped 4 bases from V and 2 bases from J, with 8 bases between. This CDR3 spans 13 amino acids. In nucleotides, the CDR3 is TGTGCCAGCAGTTCGACAGTGAACTATGGCTACACCTTC. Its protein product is CASSSTVNYGYTF.

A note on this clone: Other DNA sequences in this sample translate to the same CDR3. The CDR3 region has the DNA TGTGCCAGCAGCCCACAGGGAACTTCGCCTAACTATGGCTACACCTTC. Translation gives CASSPQGTSPNYGYTF. This chain links TRBV7-9 with TRBJ1-2; D may be TRBD1 (6 bases). The CDR3 is 16 residues long. Trimming pared 5 bases from V and 0 bases from J, leaving 16 bases between. Germline values: CDR1 SEHNR, CDR2 FQNEAQ (reference sequence).

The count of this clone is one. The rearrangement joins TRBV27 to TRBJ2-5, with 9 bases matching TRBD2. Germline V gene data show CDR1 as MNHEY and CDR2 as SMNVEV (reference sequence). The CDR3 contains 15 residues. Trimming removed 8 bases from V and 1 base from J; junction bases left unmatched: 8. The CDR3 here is CASGGLAGLQETQYF. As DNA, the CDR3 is TGTGCCAGCGGGGGGCTAGCGGGGCTCCAAGAGACCCAGTACTTC.

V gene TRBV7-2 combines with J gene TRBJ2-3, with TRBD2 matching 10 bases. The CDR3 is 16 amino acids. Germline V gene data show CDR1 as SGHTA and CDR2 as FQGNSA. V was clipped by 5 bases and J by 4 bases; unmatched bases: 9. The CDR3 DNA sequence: TGTGCCAGCAGCGTCCAAGCGGGGGGGGTTGCAGATACGCAGTATTTT. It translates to CASSVQAGGVADTQYF. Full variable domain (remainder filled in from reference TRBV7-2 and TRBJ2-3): GAGVSQSPSNKVTEKGKDVELRCDPISGHTALYWYRQSLGQGLEFLIYFQGNSAPDKSGLPSDRFSAERTGGSVSTLTIQRTQQEDSAVYLCASSVQAGGVADTQYFGPGTRLTVL.

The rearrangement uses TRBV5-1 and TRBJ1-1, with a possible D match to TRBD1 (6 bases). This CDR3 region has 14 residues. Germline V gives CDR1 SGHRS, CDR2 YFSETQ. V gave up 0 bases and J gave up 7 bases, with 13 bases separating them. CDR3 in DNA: TGCGCCAGCAGCTTGGCTACAGGGATAGATGAAGCTTTCTTT. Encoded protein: CASSLATGIDEAFF.

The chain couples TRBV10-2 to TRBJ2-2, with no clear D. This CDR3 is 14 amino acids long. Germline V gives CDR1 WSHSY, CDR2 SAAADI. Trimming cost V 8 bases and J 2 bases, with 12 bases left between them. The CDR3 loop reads CASWDLINTGELFF. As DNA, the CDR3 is TGCGCCAGCTGGGATTTGATCAACACCGGGGAGCTGTTTTTT.

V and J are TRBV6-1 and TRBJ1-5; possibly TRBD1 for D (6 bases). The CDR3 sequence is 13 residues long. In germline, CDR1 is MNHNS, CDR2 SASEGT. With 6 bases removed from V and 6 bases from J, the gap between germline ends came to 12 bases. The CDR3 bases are TGTGCCAGCAGCCGACAGGCCGGTCAGCCCCAGCATTTT. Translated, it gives CASSRQAGQPQHF.

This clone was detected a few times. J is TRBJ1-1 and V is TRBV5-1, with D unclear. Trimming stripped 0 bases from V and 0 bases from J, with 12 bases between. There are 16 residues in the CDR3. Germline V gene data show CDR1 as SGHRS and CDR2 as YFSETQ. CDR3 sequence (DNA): TGCGCCAGCAGCTTGGGGGCAGGTAATTTGAACACTGAAGCTTTCTTT. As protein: CASSLGAGNLNTEAFF.

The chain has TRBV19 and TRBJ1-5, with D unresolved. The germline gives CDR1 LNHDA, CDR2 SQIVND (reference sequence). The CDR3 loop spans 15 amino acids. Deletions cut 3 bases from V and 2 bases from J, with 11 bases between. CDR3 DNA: TGTGCCAGTAGTATCGGCCTCTCGGGCAATCAGCCCCAGCATTTT. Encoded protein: CASSIGLSGNQPQHF.

The CDR3 bases are TGTGCCAGCAGTTCAATCGGTGGTTATGGGGGAAGAGCAGATACGCAGTATTTT. Protein: CASSSIGGYGGRADTQYF. V is TRBV6-4 and J is TRBJ2-3, with D possibly called TRBD1 or TRBD2 (5 bases each). The CDR3 sequence is 18 residues long. CDR1 MRHNA and CDR2 SNTAGT come from the germline V gene. The germline V and J ends were trimmed by 5 bases and 4 bases, with 25 bases remaining between them.

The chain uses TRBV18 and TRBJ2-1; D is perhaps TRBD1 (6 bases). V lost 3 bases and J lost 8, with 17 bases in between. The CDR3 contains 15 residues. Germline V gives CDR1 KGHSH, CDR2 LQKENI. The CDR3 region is CASSPNSGVWDEQFF. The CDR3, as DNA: TGTGCCAGCTCACCGAACTCAGGGGTTTGGGATGAGCAGTTCTTC.